This T cell receptor (beta chain) was recovered during a study of human T cells and chemical hapten exposure. Noted time point: patch test 1, 2 weeks after DPC sensitization. Noted treatment: therapeutic diphenylcyclopropenone sensitization with weekly scalp DPC. The template was total RNA from unfractionated whole blood. Single cDNA molecules in the library carried unique molecular identifiers attached during preparation. Authors' analysis steps: Counts of TCRs in each sample centred on a median of around 92,000 and extended from roughly 23,000 to 700,000. TCRdb independently ran MiXCR on the RACE reads; one entry per CDR3 protein. TCRdb's processing, not the authors' own work, is the source of the V and J calls. The table has about 340,000 distinct CDR3 sequences, under 9% seen once. This clonotype appeared a single time. After removal of 2 bases from V and 9 bases from J, the junction contained 14 bases not matched to a gene. The CDR3 consists of 16 residues. In germline, CDR1 is SGHTA, CDR2 FQGNSA.

The J gene is TRBJ2-5, the V gene TRBV7-2, with 8 bases matching TRBD2. The TCR sequence derives from a young woman with alopecia areata. Some clones in this sample may be carry-over from other donors' samples. Sample: whole blood, taken in connection with sensitization to the hapten diphenylcyclopropenone (DPC). As DNA, the CDR3 is TGTGCCAGCAGCTTAACGGCGGGGGGCACCCAAGGTGCCCAGTACTTC. Translating gives CASSLTAGGTQGAQYF. The variable domain in full, with the rest retrieved from reference TRBV7-2 and TRBJ2-5, is GAGVSQSPSNKVTEKGKDVELRCDPISGHTALYWYRQSLGQGLEFLIYFQGNSAPDKSGLPSDRFSAERTGGSVSTLTIQRTQQEDSAVYLCASSLTAGGTQGAQYFGPGTRLLVL.